A single sample gave rise to the 8 T cell receptor beta chains below, sequenced in a study of blood T cell repertoires in COVID-19 (TCRdb year 2020). Library method: the immunoSEQ multiplex PCR assay. TCRdb took over this immuneACCESS table, retaining in-frame rearrangements with V and J assigned. Such tables are incomplete; in checked studies, under half of the missing clones stem from an unresolved V gene, and the remainder is unexplained. The sample table shows 250,000 or so clones, and about four fifths are seen once. Clones ranked in the top ten supply 3% to 4% of the sample. The sequencing sample was made of PBMCs or T cells enriched from blood (not recorded which). The source is a woman aged 40 to 55 who had been exposed to COVID-19.

This clone has more than one count but fewer than ten. The chain links TRBV6-5 to TRBJ1-2; unclear D gene. The CDR3 spans 12 residues. Germline CDR1 MNHEY, CDR2 SVGAGI. Trimming took 0 bases from V and 8 from J, leaving 7 bases between them. The chain's CDR3 is CASSYSAGGYTF. The CDR3 region has the DNA TGTGCCAGCAGTTACTCGGCGGGGGGCTACACCTTC.

This chain joins TRBV5-1 and TRBJ1-4, with 9 bases lining up with TRBD1. This CDR3 comprises 18 residues. CDR1 is SGHRS, CDR2 YFSETQ, per germline. After removal of 4 bases from V and 3 bases from J, the junction contained 13 bases not matched to a gene. The CDR3 sequence: CASSPGTGYAGSNEKLFF. The CDR3 region has the DNA TGCGCCAGCAGCCCCGGGACAGGGTACGCCGGATCTAATGAAAAACTGTTTTTT.

This chain connects TRBV28 to TRBJ1-3; D uncertain. CDR1 and CDR2 (germline): MDHEN, SYDVKM. The CDR3 is 13 amino acids. V lost 8 bases and J lost 0, with 8 bases in between. CDR3 in amino acids: CASRSPSGNTIYF. For the CDR3, the DNA is TGTGCCAGCCGGTCCCCCTCTGGAAACACCATATATTTT.

The chain combines TRBV6-5 with TRBJ2-2; no clear D gene. Germline V lookup: CDR1 MNHEY, CDR2 SVGAGI. This CDR3 is built from 15 residues. Between the trimmed V and J ends, which lost 0 bases and 1 base, there was a span of 6 bases. CDR3 protein: CASSYSFLNTGELFF. CDR3 DNA: TGTGCCAGCAGTTACTCTTTTCTGAACACCGGGGAGCTGTTTTTT.

The chain couples TRBV10-3 to TRBJ1-5; D may be TRBD1 (5 bases). The germline V and J ends were trimmed by 4 bases and 6 bases, with 19 bases remaining between them. Germline V gene data show CDR1 as ENHRY and CDR2 as SYGVKD. The CDR3 is made up of 16 amino acids. As DNA, the CDR3 is TGTGCCATCAGTGCGGAGATTGGGGCGGGGACTCAGCCCCAGCATTTT. As protein: CAISAEIGAGTQPQHF.

The V call is TRBV7-9, the J call TRBJ1-3; D uncertain. The CDR3 contains 15 residues. The V end lost 4 bases, the J end lost 0 bases, and 10 bases lay between the germline ends. Per the germline V gene, CDR1 is SEHNR and CDR2 is FQNEAQ (reference sequence). The CDR3 sequence is CASSSRGPSGNTIYF. In nucleotides, the CDR3 is TGTGCCAGCAGCTCCCGGGGTCCCTCTGGAAACACCATATATTTT.

CDR3 sequence: CASSQARTGAQHF. The CDR3 region has the DNA TGTGCCAGCAGCCAAGCCCGCACCGGGGCCCAGCATTTT. V and J are TRBV4-2 and TRBJ1-5, with D hard to call. There are 13 residues in the CDR3. The germline V and J ends were trimmed by 1 base and 11 bases, with 12 bases remaining between them. The germline V gene encodes CDR1 LGHNA and CDR2 YNFKEQ.

For the CDR3, the DNA is TGTGCCAGTAGTCGGTATGCTGAAGCTTTCTTT. Its translation is CASSRYAEAFF. The chain links TRBV19 to TRBJ1-1; D gene ambiguous. V was clipped by 5 bases and J by 6 bases, with 7 bases between them. CDR3 size: 11 residues. CDR1 and CDR2 (germline): LNHDA, SQIVND (reference sequence).